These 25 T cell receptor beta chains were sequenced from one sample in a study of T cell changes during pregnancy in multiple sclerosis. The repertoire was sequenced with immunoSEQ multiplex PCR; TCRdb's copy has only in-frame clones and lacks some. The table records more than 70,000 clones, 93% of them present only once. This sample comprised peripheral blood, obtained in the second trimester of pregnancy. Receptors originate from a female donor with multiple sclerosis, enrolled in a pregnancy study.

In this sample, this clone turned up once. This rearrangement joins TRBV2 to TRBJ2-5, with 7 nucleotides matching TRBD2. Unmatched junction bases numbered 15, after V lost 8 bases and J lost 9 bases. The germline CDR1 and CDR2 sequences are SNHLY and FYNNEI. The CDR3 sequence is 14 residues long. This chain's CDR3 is CASYSRAGPGAQYF. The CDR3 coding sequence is TGTGCCAGCTACAGCCGAGCGGGACCCGGGGCCCAGTACTTC.

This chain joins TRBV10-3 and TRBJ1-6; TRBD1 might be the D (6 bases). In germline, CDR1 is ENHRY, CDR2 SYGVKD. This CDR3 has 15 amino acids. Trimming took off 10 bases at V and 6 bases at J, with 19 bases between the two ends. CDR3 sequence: CATGETGSTNSPLHF. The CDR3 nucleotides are TGTGCCACCGGAGAGACAGGATCAACTAATTCACCCCTCCACTTT.

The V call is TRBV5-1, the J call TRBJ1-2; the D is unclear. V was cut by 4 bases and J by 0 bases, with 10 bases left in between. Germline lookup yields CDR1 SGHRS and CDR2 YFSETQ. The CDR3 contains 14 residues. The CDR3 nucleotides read TGCGCCAGCAGCGTCGACAAAGCTAACTATGGCTACACCTTC. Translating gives CASSVDKANYGYTF.

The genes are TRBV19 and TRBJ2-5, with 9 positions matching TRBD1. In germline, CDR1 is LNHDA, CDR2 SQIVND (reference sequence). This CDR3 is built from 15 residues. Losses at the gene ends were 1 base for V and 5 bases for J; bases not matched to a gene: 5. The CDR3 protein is CASSIGTGVGETQYF. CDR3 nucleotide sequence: TGTGCCAGTAGTATAGGGACAGGGGTCGGCGAGACCCAGTACTTC.

The CDR3 DNA is TGCAGCGTAGGACTAGAGCAGTTCTTC. It yields the protein CSVGLEQFF. This chain connects TRBV29-1 to TRBJ2-1, with D perhaps TRBD2 (6 bases). Germline loops: CDR1 SQVTM, CDR2 ANQGSEA. Trimming stripped 6 bases from V and 10 bases from J, with 7 bases between. The CDR3 is 9 residues long.

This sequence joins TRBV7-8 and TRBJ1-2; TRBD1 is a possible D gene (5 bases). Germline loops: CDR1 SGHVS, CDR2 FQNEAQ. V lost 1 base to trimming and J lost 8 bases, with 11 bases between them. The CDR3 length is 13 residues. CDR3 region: CASSLGQGEGYTF. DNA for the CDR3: TGTGCCAGCAGCTTAGGTCAGGGTGAGGGCTACACCTTC.

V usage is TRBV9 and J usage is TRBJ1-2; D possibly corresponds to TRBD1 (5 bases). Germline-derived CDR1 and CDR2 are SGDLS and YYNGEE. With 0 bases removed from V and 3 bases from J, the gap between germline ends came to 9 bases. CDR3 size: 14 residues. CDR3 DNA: TGTGCCAGCAGCGTAGCCCAGGGTGACTATGGCTACACCTTC. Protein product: CASSVAQGDYGYTF.

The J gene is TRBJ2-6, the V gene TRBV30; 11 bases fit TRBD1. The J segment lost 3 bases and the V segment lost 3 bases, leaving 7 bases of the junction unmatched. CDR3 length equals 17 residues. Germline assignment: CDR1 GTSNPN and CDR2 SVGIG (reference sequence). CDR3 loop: CAWSGQGAQYGANVLTF. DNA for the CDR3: TGTGCCTGGAGCGGACAGGGGGCGCAGTATGGGGCCAACGTCCTGACTTTC.

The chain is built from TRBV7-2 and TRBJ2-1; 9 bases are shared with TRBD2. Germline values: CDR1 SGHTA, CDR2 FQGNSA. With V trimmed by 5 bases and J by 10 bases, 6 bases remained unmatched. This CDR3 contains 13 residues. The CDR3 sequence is CASSRGLAQEQFF. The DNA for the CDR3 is TGTGCCAGCAGCCGGGGACTAGCTCAAGAGCAGTTCTTC.

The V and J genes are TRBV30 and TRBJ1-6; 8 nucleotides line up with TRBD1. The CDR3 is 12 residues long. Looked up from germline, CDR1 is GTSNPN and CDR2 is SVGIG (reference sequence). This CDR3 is CAQDRANSPLHF. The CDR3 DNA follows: TGTGCTCAGGACAGGGCCAATTCACCCCTCCACTTT. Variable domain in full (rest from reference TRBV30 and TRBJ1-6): SQTIHQWPATLVQPVGSPLSLECTVEGTSNPNLYWYRQAAGRGLQLLFYSVGIGQISSEVPQNLSASRPQDRQFILSSKKLLLSDSGFYLCAQDRANSPLHFGNGTRLTVT.

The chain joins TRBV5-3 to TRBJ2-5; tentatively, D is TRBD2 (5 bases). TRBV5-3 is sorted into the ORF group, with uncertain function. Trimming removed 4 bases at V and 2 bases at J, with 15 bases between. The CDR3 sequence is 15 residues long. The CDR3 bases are TGTGCCAGAAGCCCCCCGAGGAGGTGGCAAGAGACCCAGTACTTC. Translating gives CARSPPRRWQETQYF.

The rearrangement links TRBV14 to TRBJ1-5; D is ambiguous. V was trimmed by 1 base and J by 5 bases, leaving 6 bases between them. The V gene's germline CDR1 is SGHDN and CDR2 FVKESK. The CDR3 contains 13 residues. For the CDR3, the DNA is TGTGCCAGCAGCCAAGGTGGCTATCAGCCCCAGCATTTT. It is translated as CASSQGGYQPQHF.

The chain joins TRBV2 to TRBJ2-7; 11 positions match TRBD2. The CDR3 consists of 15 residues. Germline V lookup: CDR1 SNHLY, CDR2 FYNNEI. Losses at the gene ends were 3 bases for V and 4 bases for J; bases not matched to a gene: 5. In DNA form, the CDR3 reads TGTGCCAGCAGTGAGGGTCTAGCGGGGGGTTACGAGCAGTACTTC. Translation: CASSEGLAGGYEQYF. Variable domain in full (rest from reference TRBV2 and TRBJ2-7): EPEVTQTPSHQVTQMGQEVILRCVPISNHLYFYWYRQILGQKVEFLVSFYNNEISEKSEIFDDQFSVERPDGSNFTLKIRSTKLEDSAMYFCASSEGLAGGYEQYFGPGTRLTVT.

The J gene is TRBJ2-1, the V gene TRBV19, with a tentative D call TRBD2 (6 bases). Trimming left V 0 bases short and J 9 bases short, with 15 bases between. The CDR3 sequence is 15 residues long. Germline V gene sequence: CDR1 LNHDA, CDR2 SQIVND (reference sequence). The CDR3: CASSIDPGTPGEQFF. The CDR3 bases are TGTGCCAGTAGTATAGACCCCGGGACTCCGGGTGAGCAGTTCTTC.

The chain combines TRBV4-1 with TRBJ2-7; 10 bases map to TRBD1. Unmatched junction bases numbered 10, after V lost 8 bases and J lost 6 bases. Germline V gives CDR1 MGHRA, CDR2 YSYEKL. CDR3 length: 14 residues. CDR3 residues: CASSAGQGSGEQYF. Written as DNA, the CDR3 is TGCGCCAGCTCCGCGGGACAGGGGTCTGGCGAGCAGTACTTC.

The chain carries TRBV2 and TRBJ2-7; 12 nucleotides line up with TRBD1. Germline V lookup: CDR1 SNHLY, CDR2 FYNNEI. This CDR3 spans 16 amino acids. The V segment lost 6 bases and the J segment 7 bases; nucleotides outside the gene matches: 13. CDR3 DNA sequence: TGTGCCAGCAGCCAAAGCTGGGACAGGGGGCCAGAGGAGCAGTACTTC. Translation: CASSQSWDRGPEEQYF.

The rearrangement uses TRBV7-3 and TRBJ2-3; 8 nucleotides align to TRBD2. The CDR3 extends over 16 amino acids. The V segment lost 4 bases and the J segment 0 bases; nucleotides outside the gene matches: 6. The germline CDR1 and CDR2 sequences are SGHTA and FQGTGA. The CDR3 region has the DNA TGTGCCAGCAGCTCTACAGGGACTAGTAGCACAGATACGCAGTATTTT. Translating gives CASSSTGTSSTDTQYF.

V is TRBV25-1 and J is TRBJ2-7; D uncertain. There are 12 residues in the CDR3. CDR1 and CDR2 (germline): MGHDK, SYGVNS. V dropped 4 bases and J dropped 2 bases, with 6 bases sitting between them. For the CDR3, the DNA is TGTGCCAGCAGTGCTGCGGCCTACGAGCAGTACTTC. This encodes CASSAAAYEQYF.

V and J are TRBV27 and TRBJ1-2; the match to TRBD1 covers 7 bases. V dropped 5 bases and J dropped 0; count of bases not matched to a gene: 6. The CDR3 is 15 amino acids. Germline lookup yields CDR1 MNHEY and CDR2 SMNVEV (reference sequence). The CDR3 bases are TGTGCCAGCAGTCCCGGGACAGTCTCTAACTATGGCTACACCTTC. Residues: CASSPGTVSNYGYTF.

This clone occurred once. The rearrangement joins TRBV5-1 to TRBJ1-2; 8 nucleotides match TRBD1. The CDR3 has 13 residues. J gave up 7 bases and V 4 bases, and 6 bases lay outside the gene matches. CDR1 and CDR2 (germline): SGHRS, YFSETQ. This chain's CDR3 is CASSPTGGTGYTF. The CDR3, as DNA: TGCGCCAGCAGCCCCACAGGGGGGACTGGCTACACCTTC.

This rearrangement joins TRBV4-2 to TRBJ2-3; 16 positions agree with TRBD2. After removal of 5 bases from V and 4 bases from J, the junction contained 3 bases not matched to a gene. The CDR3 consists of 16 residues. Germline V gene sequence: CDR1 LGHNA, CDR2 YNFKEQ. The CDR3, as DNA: TGTGCCAGCAGCAAGGGACTAGCGGGGGGGCCAGATACGCAGTATTTT. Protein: CASSKGLAGGPDTQYF.

As DNA, the CDR3 is TGCGCCAGCAGTGGGCGGGCCTTCTACCAAGAGACCCAGTACTTC. It yields the protein CASSGRAFYQETQYF. This chain joins TRBV10-1 and TRBJ2-5, with a possible D match to TRBD2 (5 bases). The V end lost 4 bases, the J end lost 0 bases, and 12 bases lay between the germline ends. Germline assignment: CDR1 WNHNN and CDR2 SYGVQD (reference sequence). There are 15 residues in the CDR3.

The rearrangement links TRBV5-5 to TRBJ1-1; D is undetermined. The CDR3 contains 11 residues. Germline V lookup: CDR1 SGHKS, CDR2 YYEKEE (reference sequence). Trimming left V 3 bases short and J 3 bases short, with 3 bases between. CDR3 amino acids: CASSSDTEAFF. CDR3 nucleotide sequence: TGTGCCAGCAGCTCTGACACTGAAGCTTTCTTT.

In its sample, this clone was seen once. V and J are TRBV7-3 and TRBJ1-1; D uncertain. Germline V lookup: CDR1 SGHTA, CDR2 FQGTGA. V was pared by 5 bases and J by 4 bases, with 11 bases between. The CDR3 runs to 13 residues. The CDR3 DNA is TGTGCCAGCAGCCAAACCCACGGCACTGAAGCTTTCTTT. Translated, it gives CASSQTHGTEAFF.

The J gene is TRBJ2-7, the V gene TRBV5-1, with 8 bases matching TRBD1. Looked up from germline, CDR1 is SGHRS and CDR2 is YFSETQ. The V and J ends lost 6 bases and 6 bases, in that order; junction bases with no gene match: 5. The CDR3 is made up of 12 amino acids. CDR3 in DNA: TGCGCCAGCAACCTACAGGGGGGCGAGCAGTACTTC. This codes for CASNLQGGEQYF. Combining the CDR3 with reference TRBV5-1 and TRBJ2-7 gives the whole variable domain KAGVTQTPRYLIKTRGQQVTLSCSPISGHRSVSWYQQTPGQGLQFLFEYFSETQRNKGNFPGRFSGRQFSNSRSEMNVSTLELGDSALYLCASNLQGGEQYFGPGTRLTVT.